This entry features one T cell receptor (beta chain) sequence. This table comes from immunoSEQ multiplex PCR, and its TCRdb copy is limited to in-frame clones, with some not included. The data contain 500,000 or so clones, roughly 90% of them singletons. This entry belongs to a study of blood T cell repertoires in COVID-19. Study context: Sources were T cells, B-cell-depleted T cells, or PBMCs; the material itself was cDNA or gDNA.

The CDR3 is 13 residues long. V was clipped by 7 bases and J by 10 bases, with 14 bases between them. Germline values: CDR1 SGHDN, CDR2 FVKESK. The specimen sequenced was PBMCs or T cells enriched from blood (not recorded which). This receptor was taken from a woman under 30 who had recovered from COVID-19. The V gene is TRBV14, the J gene TRBJ1-6; D not certain. CDR3 nucleotides: TGTGCCAGCAACCCCCGGTTGCGATCACCCCTCCACTTT. It translates to CASNPRLRSPLHF.